Following are 26 T cell receptor beta chains from one sample sequenced in a study of cytomegalovirus exposure and HLA in healthy donors. It was with 60 Vbeta and 13 Jbeta primers that the PCR ran. TCRdb keeps only in-frame clones here, not all; method: immunoSEQ multiplex PCR. The sample has some 150,000 clones, approximately 82% seen once. Sequenced input: PBMCs. The source of these receptors is a man aged 18-30 years in good health and CMV-seropositive.

A note on this clone: An end of the junction differs from the germline gene, which may be a read error. The V and J genes are TRBV7-9 and TRBJ2-7; possibly TRBD2 for D (5 bases). Germline values: CDR1 SEHNR, CDR2 FQNEAQ (reference sequence). This CDR3 is 15 amino acids long. The CDR3 sequence: CSSSPPQAGDYEQYF. The CDR3 DNA follows: TGTTCCAGCAGCCCCCCCCAGGCCGGGGACTACGAGCAGTACTTC.

The chain is built from TRBV6-6 and TRBJ2-7, with TRBD2 matching 10 bases. Germline CDR1 and CDR2: MNHNY and SVGAGI (reference sequence). The V and J ends lost 6 bases and 1 base, in that order; junction bases with no gene match: 3. The CDR3 totals 14 residues. As DNA, the CDR3 is TGTGCCAGCAGAGAGCGGGAGGGGTCCTACGAGCAGTACTTC. Translating it yields CASREREGSYEQYF.

The rearrangement links TRBV7-8 to TRBJ2-7; tentatively, D is TRBD2 (5 bases). Trimming took 5 bases from V and 5 from J, leaving 16 bases between them. Germline V CDR1 and CDR2: SGHVS, FQNEAQ. This CDR3 spans 14 amino acids. CDR3 sequence reads: CASSARTFRDEQYF. CDR3 DNA: TGTGCCAGCAGCGCCCGGACTTTTCGAGACGAGCAGTACTTC.

This clone was detected only a few times. The V and J genes are TRBV15 and TRBJ2-3; 8 bases are shared with TRBD2. Germline CDR1 and CDR2: LNHNV and YYDKDF (reference sequence). Trimming at V came to 0 bases and at J to 6 bases, leaving 11 bases not matched to a gene. The CDR3 sequence is 17 residues long. CDR3 DNA sequence: TGTGCCACCAGCAGAGAAGGCCAAGCGGGGGAGCAGGATACGCAGTATTTT. This translates into CATSREGQAGEQDTQYF.

The chain employs TRBV28 and TRBJ2-3; 11 bases map to TRBD2. This CDR3 is built from 15 residues. J gave up 6 bases and V 5 bases, and 7 bases lay outside the gene matches. The germline gives CDR1 MDHEN, CDR2 SYDVKM. The chain's CDR3 is CASSGSSGRTDTQYF. The DNA of the CDR3 is TGTGCCAGCAGTGGATCTAGCGGGAGGACGGATACGCAGTATTTT. Based on the CDR3 plus reference TRBV28 and TRBJ2-3, the full variable domain is DVKVTQSSRYLVKRTGEKVFLECVQDMDHENMFWYRQDPGLGLRLIYFSYDVKMKEKGDIPEGYSVSREKKERFSLILESASTNQTSMYLCASSGSSGRTDTQYFGPGTRLTVL.

The V call is TRBV27, the J call TRBJ1-4; TRBD1 agrees at 9 bases. CDR3 length equals 16 residues. Germline lookup yields CDR1 MNHEY and CDR2 SMNVEV (reference sequence). J was trimmed by 5 bases and V by 6 bases; bases with no gene match: 10. This chain's CDR3 is CASRTSLTGGNEKLFF. The CDR3 DNA follows: TGTGCCAGCAGGACTTCTTTGACAGGGGGAAATGAAAAACTGTTTTTT.

The chain combines TRBV11-2 with TRBJ2-7; D is unclear. Trimming removed 5 bases at V and 3 bases at J, with 8 bases between. Germline loops: CDR1 SGHAT, CDR2 FQNNGV. The CDR3 extends over 12 amino acids. CDR3 DNA sequence: TGTGCCAGCAGCCCCACTAACTACGAGCAGTACTTC. Translation gives CASSPTNYEQYF. Looking up the rest from reference TRBV11-2 and TRBJ2-7 gives the full variable domain: EAGVAQSPRYKIIEKRQSVAFWCNPISGHATLYWYQQILGQGPKLLIQFQNNGVVDDSQLPKDRFSAERLKGVDSTLKIQPAKLEDSAVYLCASSPTNYEQYFGPGTRLTVT.

This chain links TRBV6-5 with TRBJ2-7, with TRBD2 matching over 7 bases. The CDR3 extends over 15 amino acids. From germline, CDR1 is MNHEY and CDR2 SVGAGI. J was trimmed by 4 bases and V by 2 bases; bases with no gene match: 8. CDR3 bases: TGTGCCAGCAGTTACAAGGCGGGAGTCAGGTACGAGCAGTACTTC. Translation gives CASSYKAGVRYEQYF.

The chain joins TRBV6-1 to TRBJ2-1; 7 positions agree with TRBD2. J was trimmed by 7 bases and V by 1 base; bases with no gene match: 10. The CDR3 totals 16 residues. From germline, CDR1 is MNHNS and CDR2 SASEGT. CDR3 in amino acids: CASSEVLRQGGNEQFF. For the CDR3, the DNA is TGTGCCAGCAGTGAAGTACTACGGCAGGGAGGGAATGAGCAGTTCTTC.

V is TRBV7-2 and J is TRBJ2-7; 10 nucleotides match TRBD2. After removal of 5 bases from V and 3 bases from J, the junction contained 1 base not matched to a gene. The CDR3 has 13 residues. Germline V gene lookup returns CDR1 SGHTA and CDR2 FQGNSA. For the CDR3, the DNA is TGTGCCAGCAGCCCTAGCGGGAGCTACGAGCAGTACTTC. The encoded protein is CASSPSGSYEQYF.

The chain recombines TRBV5-4 with TRBJ1-1; TRBD1 agrees at 8 bases. The ends lost 0 bases at V and 7 bases at J; junction bases unmatched: 5. CDR1 SGHNT and CDR2 YYREEE come from the germline V gene (reference sequence). The CDR3 has 14 residues. In DNA, the CDR3 is TGTGCCAGCAGCTTGGTTCAGGGGGCAGGTGAAGCTTTCTTT. Its protein is CASSLVQGAGEAFF. The whole variable domain, filled in from reference TRBV5-4 and TRBJ1-1, reads ETGVTQSPTHLIKTRGQQVTLRCSSQSGHNTVSWYQQALGQGPQFIFQYYREEENGRGNFPPRFSGLQFPNYSSELNVNALELDDSALYLCASSLVQGAGEAFFGQGTRLTVV.

This clone was found once. The chain has TRBV19 and TRBJ2-6; the D is unclear. The CDR3 runs 13 residues. The V and J ends lost 6 bases and 0 bases respectively, with 3 bases between them. Germline CDR1 LNHDA, CDR2 SQIVND (reference sequence). As DNA, the CDR3 is TGTGCCAGTAGACTCTCTGGGGCCAACGTCCTGACTTTC. Translated: CASRLSGANVLTF.

The rearrangement uses TRBV9 and TRBJ2-7, with 9 positions matching TRBD1. Germline CDR1 SGDLS, CDR2 YYNGEE. The CDR3 extends over 18 amino acids. Trimming cost V 4 bases and J 1 base; bases outside gene matches: 15. CDR3 protein: CASSLGPPGQGRSYEQYF. CDR3 in DNA: TGTGCCAGCAGCTTAGGCCCTCCGGGACAGGGAAGGTCCTACGAGCAGTACTTC. The variable domain in full, completed from reference TRBV9 and TRBJ2-7, reads DSGVTQTPKHLITATGQRVTLRCSPRSGDLSVYWYQQSLDQGLQFLIQYYNGEERAKGNILERFSAQQFPDLHSELNLSSLELGDSALYFCASSLGPPGQGRSYEQYFGPGTRLTVT.

CDR3 protein: CAWSPPRGEQYF. CDR3 in DNA: TGTGCCTGGAGTCCACCCCGGGGAGAGCAGTACTTC. The gene calls are TRBV30 and TRBJ2-7; D perhaps matches TRBD2 (5 bases). This CDR3 is built from 12 residues. CDR1 is GTSNPN and CDR2 is SVGIG in the germline V gene (reference sequence). Trimming removed 2 bases from V and 7 bases from J, with 12 bases in between.

The genes are TRBV7-3 and TRBJ2-1, with D maybe TRBD2 (6 bases). Germline V gene sequence: CDR1 SGHTA, CDR2 FQGTGA. This CDR3 spans 16 amino acids. Deletions cut 2 bases from V and 2 bases from J, with 13 bases between. CDR3 nucleotide sequence: TGTGCCAGCAGCTTAGAAGCTAGCGCCGCCTACAATGAGCAGTTCTTC. It yields the protein CASSLEASAAYNEQFF. The variable domain in full, with the rest retrieved from reference TRBV7-3 and TRBJ2-1, is GAGVSQTPSNKVTEKGKYVELRCDPISGHTALYWYRQSLGQGPEFLIYFQGTGAADDSGLPNDRFFAVRPEGSVSTLKIQRTERGDSAVYLCASSLEASAAYNEQFFGPGTRLTVL.

The V gene is TRBV6-5, the J gene TRBJ1-1; no clear D. The CDR3 consists of 14 residues. CDR1 and CDR2 (germline): MNHEY, SVGAGI. Trimming removed 2 bases from V and 2 bases from J, with 9 bases in between. CDR3 nucleotide sequence: TGTGCCAGCAGTTACGAAGGGAGTAACACTGAAGCTTTCTTT. Translation: CASSYEGSNTEAFF.

The V call is TRBV28, the J call TRBJ2-5; TRBD1 agrees at 11 bases. The germline gives CDR1 MDHEN, CDR2 SYDVKM. V shed 1 base, J shed 5 bases, and the junction held 6 bases outside the gene matches. CDR3 length: 16 amino acids. CDR3 DNA: TGTGCCAGCAGTTTATTCGGACAGGGGGCGCAGGAGACCCAGTACTTC. This encodes CASSLFGQGAQETQYF.

Only a few counts were recorded for this clone. This chain links TRBV18 with TRBJ2-5, with TRBD2 as a possible D gene (6 bases). The CDR3 loop spans 16 amino acids. The germline V gene encodes CDR1 KGHSH and CDR2 LQKENI. V was shortened by 1 base and J by 5 bases, with 17 bases between the two germline ends. The CDR3 bases are TGTGCCAGCTCACCACAGCCACCTAGCGCGCCCGAGACCCAGTACTTC. Translation: CASSPQPPSAPETQYF.

The V gene is TRBV5-1, the J gene TRBJ2-1; D possibly corresponds to TRBD1 (5 bases). This CDR3 comprises 14 residues. V dropped 6 bases and J dropped 6 bases, with 16 bases sitting between them. From germline, CDR1 is SGHRS and CDR2 YFSETQ. This chain's CDR3 is CASMSAGRVNEQFF. CDR3 DNA sequence: TGCGCCAGCATGTCGGCAGGGCGAGTCAATGAGCAGTTCTTC.

The genes are TRBV7-2 and TRBJ1-1, with unresolved D. The CDR3 contains 12 residues. Germline CDR1 is SGHTA and CDR2 is FQGNSA. The germline V and J ends were trimmed by 1 base and 8 bases, with 8 bases remaining between them. For the CDR3, the DNA is TGTGCCAGCAGCTTAGGGGCAAGAGAAGCTTTCTTT. Residues: CASSLGAREAFF.

CDR3 sequence reads: CASSLEGGETQYF. CDR3 in DNA: TGCGCCAGCAGCTTGGAGGGGGGGGAGACCCAGTACTTC. This chain joins TRBV5-1 and TRBJ2-5; possible D gene TRBD2, 7 bases. The V and J ends lost 0 bases and 5 bases respectively, with 8 bases between them. The CDR3 length is 13 residues. Germline V gene data show CDR1 as SGHRS and CDR2 as YFSETQ.

The gene calls are TRBV6-6 and TRBJ1-4; D is unresolved. Trimming took 0 bases from V and 4 from J, leaving 12 bases between them. Germline CDR1 MNHNY, CDR2 SVGAGI (reference sequence). CDR3 size: 16 residues. CDR3: CASSYSVGSLNEKLFF. In nucleotides, the CDR3 is TGTGCCAGCAGTTACTCGGTTGGCAGTCTTAATGAAAAACTGTTTTTT.

V is TRBV7-9 and J is TRBJ2-1; 10 bases line up with TRBD1. J gave up 8 bases and V 3 bases, and 7 bases lay outside the gene matches. Germline assignment: CDR1 SEHNR and CDR2 FQNEAQ (reference sequence). CDR3 size: 15 residues. CDR3 residues: CASSFNRDRGHEQFF. The DNA for the CDR3 is TGTGCCAGCAGCTTCAACCGGGACAGGGGCCATGAGCAGTTCTTC.

This chain joins TRBV6-6 and TRBJ2-7; D remains ambiguous. V was trimmed by 6 bases and J by 3 bases, leaving 9 bases between them. The CDR3 length is 12 residues. CDR1 is MNHNY, CDR2 SVGAGI, per germline (reference sequence). CDR3 sequence reads: CASSPRNYEQYF. As DNA, the CDR3 is TGTGCCAGCAGCCCCAGAAACTACGAGCAGTACTTC.

The genes are TRBV11-2 and TRBJ1-5, with no clear D. CDR1 SGHAT and CDR2 FQNNGV come from the germline V gene. Trimming took 1 base from V and 0 from J, leaving 13 bases between them. The CDR3 runs to 17 residues. This chain's CDR3 is CASSLGPWQSSNQPQHF. CDR3 DNA sequence: TGTGCCAGCAGCTTAGGTCCTTGGCAATCTAGCAATCAGCCCCAGCATTTT.

This chain links TRBV12-2 with TRBJ2-2; the table's D call, TRBD2, has no DNA check behind it. TRBV12-2 is recorded as a pseudogene. This CDR3 comprises 18 residues. CDR3 region: CASRLAIKTDSNTGELFF. CDR3 in DNA: TGTGCAAGTCGCTTAGCGATTAAGACGGACTCGAACACCGGGGAGCTGTTTTTT.